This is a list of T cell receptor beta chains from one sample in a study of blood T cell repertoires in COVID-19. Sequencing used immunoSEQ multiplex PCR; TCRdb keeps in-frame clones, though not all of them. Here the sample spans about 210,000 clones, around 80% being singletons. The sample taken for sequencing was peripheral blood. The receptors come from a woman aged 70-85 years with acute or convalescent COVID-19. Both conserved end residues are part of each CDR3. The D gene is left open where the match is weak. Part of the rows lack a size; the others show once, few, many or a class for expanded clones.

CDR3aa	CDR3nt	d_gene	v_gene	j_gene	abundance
CASHRFSYEQYF	TGTGCCAGCCACAGGTTCTCCTACGAGCAGTACTTC	NA	TRBV2	TRBJ2-7	NA
CASGLSGTDTQYF	TGTGCTAGTGGTTTGTCCGGTACAGATACGCAGTATTTT	NA	TRBV12-5	TRBJ2-3	NA
CASSIQGRSGYTF	TGTGCCAGTAGTATTCAGGGAAGGTCTGGCTACACCTTC	NA	TRBV19	TRBJ1-2	few
CASSLSAAGTDTQYF	TGTGCCAGCAGTTTAAGCGCGGCAGGCACAGATACGCAGTATTTT	NA	TRBV27	TRBJ2-3	NA
CASSRIRAGKAGANVLTF	TGTGCCAGCAGCCGAATTAGGGCAGGGAAGGCTGGGGCCAACGTCCTGACTTTC	NA	TRBV7-9	TRBJ2-6	NA
CASSGTGKYGPQHF	TGTGCCAGCTCCGGGACAGGGAAGTATGGGCCCCAGCATTTT	TRBD1	TRBV6-5	TRBJ1-5	NA
CASSRQGAINTEAFF	TGTGCCAGCAGCCGACAGGGGGCCATTAACACTGAAGCTTTCTTT	TRBD1	TRBV27	TRBJ1-1	NA
CALEMGSSEAFF	TGTGCCCTGGAGATGGGGAGTTCTGAAGCTTTCTTT	NA	TRBV30	TRBJ1-1	NA
CASSDAGNIQYF	TGCGCCAGCAGCGATGCGGGAAACATTCAGTACTTC	NA	TRBV10-1	TRBJ2-4	NA
CASSYSRVLAFF	TGTGCCAGCAGTTACTCTCGGGTTTTGGCTTTCTTT	NA	TRBV6-5	TRBJ1-1	NA
CASSLELADQETQYF	TGTGCCAGCAGCTTGGAACTAGCGGACCAAGAGACCCAGTACTTC	TRBD2	TRBV5-4	TRBJ2-5	NA
CASSLARGLADTQYF	TGTGCCAGCAGCTTGGCCAGGGGGCTTGCAGATACGCAGTATTTT	TRBD1	TRBV5-6	TRBJ2-3	NA
CASSLAPIATTSYNEQFF	TGTGCCAGCAGCTTAGCCCCCATAGCCACTACCTCCTACAATGAGCAGTTCTTC	NA	TRBV7-2	TRBJ2-1	many
CASSSLGPETGPLYQETQYF	TGTGCCAGCAGCTCCCTAGGCCCAGAAACAGGGCCCTTGTACCAAGAGACCCAGTACTTC	NA	TRBV13	TRBJ2-5	NA
CASSLVGGGETQYF	TGTGCCAGCAGCTTGGTAGGGGGTGGGGAGACCCAGTACTTC	NA	TRBV11-2	TRBJ2-5	NA
CASSVGASGGADTQYF	TGTGCCAGCAGCGTAGGAGCGAGCGGGGGGGCAGATACGCAGTATTTT	TRBD2	TRBV9	TRBJ2-3	NA
CASSFVGGGSDTQYF	TGTGCCAGCAGCTTCGTTGGGGGGGGGTCAGATACGCAGTATTTT	TRBD2	TRBV11-2	TRBJ2-3	NA
CASSLAPGGSEKLFF	TGTGCCAGCAGCTTGGCCCCGGGGGGATCTGAAAAACTGTTTTTT	NA	TRBV5-4	TRBJ1-4	NA
CASSLYGQGGSTDTQYF	TGCGCCAGCAGTCTCTATGGACAGGGAGGGAGCACAGATACGCAGTATTTT	NA	TRBV5-1	TRBJ2-3	once
CASSILAGYYNEQFF	TGTGCCAGTAGTATACTAGCGGGGTATTACAATGAGCAGTTCTTC	TRBD2	TRBV19	TRBJ2-1	NA
CASRVTSGGEELFF	TGTGCCAGTAGAGTAACTAGCGGGGGCGAGGAGCTGTTTTTT	TRBD2	TRBV19	TRBJ2-2	NA
CASSSGQQYEQYF	TGTGCCAGCAGTTCTGGACAGCAATACGAGCAGTACTTC	NA	TRBV12-3/TRBV12-4	TRBJ2-7	NA
CASSMPGGALAGELFF	TGTGCCAGCAGCATGCCCGGGGGGGCCTTGGCCGGGGAGCTGTTTTTT	TRBD2	TRBV11-2	TRBJ2-2	few
CASSFTGTDTQYF	TGTGCCAGCAGCTTCACAGGCACAGATACGCAGTATTTT	NA	TRBV5-4	TRBJ2-3	NA
CASSGIQGGTTEAFF	TGTGCCAGCTCAGGAATACAGGGGGGAACCACTGAAGCTTTCTTT	TRBD1	TRBV18	TRBJ1-1	NA
CASSQEGLAGGPDTQYF	TGCGCCAGCAGCCAAGAAGGACTAGCGGGGGGCCCAGATACGCAGTATTTT	TRBD2	TRBV4-3	TRBJ2-3	NA
CASSFYQGTGDRGYTF	TGTGCCAGCAGCTTTTATCAAGGGACAGGGGATCGGGGCTACACCTTC	TRBD1	TRBV7-2	TRBJ1-2	NA
CASSQDGGPIFGELFF	TGCGCCAGCAGCCAAGATGGGGGCCCAATTTTTGGGGAGCTGTTTTTT	NA	TRBV4-1	TRBJ2-2	NA
CASSPQGASPTDTQYF	TGTGCCAGCTCACCCCAGGGGGCCAGCCCCACAGATACGCAGTATTTT	TRBD1	TRBV27	TRBJ2-3	NA
CASSLEGVGEQYF	TGTGCCAGCAGCTTGGAAGGGGTAGGCGAGCAGTACTTC	NA	TRBV5-5	TRBJ2-7	NA
CASTQGAINEQYF	TGTGCCAGCACACAGGGGGCTATCAACGAGCAGTACTTC	TRBD1	TRBV7-2	TRBJ2-7	NA
CASSFAGSYNEQFF	TGTGCCAGCAGTTTCGCGGGCTCCTACAATGAGCAGTTCTTC	NA	TRBV27	TRBJ2-1	NA
CASSLGLGAAVTEAFF	TGCGCCAGCAGCTTGGGGCTGGGGGCGGCCGTTACTGAAGCTTTCTTT	NA	TRBV5-1	TRBJ1-1	few
CASSVSGGTFGELFF	TGTGCCAGCAGCGTTAGCGGGGGGACGTTCGGGGAGCTGTTTTTT	TRBD2	TRBV9	TRBJ2-2	NA
CASRGQGRGYEQYF	TGTGCCAGCAGGGGACAGGGGAGAGGCTACGAGCAGTACTTC	TRBD1	TRBV27	TRBJ2-7	NA
CASRNTAGGYYNEQFF	TGCGCCAGCAGGAATACAGCGGGGGGTTACTACAATGAGCAGTTCTTC	TRBD2	TRBV4-1	TRBJ2-1	NA
CATSRDRDRVSPLHF	TGTGCCACCAGCAGAGACCGCGACAGGGTTTCACCCCTCCACTTT	TRBD1	TRBV15	TRBJ1-6	NA
CASSPPGTVRNEKLFF	TGTGCCAGCAGCCCTCCCGGGACAGTACGAAATGAAAAACTGTTTTTT	TRBD1	TRBV3-1/TRBV3-2	TRBJ1-4	NA
CASSRQGGRADTQYF	TGTGCCAGCAGCCGACAGGGGGGCAGGGCAGATACGCAGTATTTT	TRBD1	TRBV7-3	TRBJ2-3	NA
CASSLVYTGELFF	TGTGCCAGCAGCTTGGTCTACACCGGGGAGCTGTTTTTT	NA	TRBV5-5	TRBJ2-2	NA
CASSTPGGNTEAFF	TGTGCCAGCAGTACCCCAGGGGGGAACACTGAAGCTTTCTTT	TRBD1	TRBV6-2/TRBV6-3	TRBJ1-1	NA
CASSSNAGNTIYF	TGTGCCAGCAGCTCTAATGCCGGAAACACCATATATTTT	NA	TRBV7-2	TRBJ1-3	NA
CASSYAGGNSYNEQFF	TGTGCCAGCAGTTACGCGGGGGGAAACTCCTACAATGAGCAGTTCTTC	TRBD2	TRBV6-5	TRBJ2-1	NA